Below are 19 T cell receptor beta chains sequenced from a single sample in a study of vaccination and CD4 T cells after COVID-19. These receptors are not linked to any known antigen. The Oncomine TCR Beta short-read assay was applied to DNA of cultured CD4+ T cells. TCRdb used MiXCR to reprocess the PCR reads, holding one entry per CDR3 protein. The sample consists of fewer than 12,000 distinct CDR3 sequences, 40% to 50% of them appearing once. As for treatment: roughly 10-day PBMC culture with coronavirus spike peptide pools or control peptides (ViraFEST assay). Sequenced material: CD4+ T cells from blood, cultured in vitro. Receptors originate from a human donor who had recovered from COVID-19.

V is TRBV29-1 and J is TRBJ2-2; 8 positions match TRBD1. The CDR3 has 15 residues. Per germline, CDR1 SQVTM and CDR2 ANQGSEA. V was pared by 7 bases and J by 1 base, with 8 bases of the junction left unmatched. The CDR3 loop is CSARTGRLNTGELFF. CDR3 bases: TGCAGCGCTAGGACAGGGAGGTTGAACACCGGGGAGCTGTTTTTT.

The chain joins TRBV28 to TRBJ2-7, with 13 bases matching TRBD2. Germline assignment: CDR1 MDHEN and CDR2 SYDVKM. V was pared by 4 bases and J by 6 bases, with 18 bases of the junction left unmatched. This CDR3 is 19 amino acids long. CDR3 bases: TGTGCCAGCAGTTCCCTAGGACTAGCGGGGGCCTTAGGGCGTGGCGAGCAGTACTTC. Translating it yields CASSSLGLAGALGRGEQYF.

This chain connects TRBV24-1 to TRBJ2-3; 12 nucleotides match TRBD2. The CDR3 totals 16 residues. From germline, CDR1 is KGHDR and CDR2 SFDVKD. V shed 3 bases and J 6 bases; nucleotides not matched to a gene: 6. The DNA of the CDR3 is TGTGCCACCAGTGATCCTAGCGGGGGGGCCGGTGATACGCAGTATTTT. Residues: CATSDPSGGAGDTQYF.

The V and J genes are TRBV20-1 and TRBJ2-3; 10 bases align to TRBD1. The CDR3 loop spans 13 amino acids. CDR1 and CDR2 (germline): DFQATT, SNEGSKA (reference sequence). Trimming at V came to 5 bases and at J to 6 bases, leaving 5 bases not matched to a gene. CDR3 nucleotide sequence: TGCAGTGCTCCAAGACAGGGGGCGGATACGCAGTATTTT. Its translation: CSAPRQGADTQYF.

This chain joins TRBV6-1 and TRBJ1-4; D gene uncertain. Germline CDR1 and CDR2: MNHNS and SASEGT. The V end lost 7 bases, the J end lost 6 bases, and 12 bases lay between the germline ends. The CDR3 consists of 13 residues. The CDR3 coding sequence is TGTGCCAGCACCTCGGATAATTATGAAAAACTGTTTTTT. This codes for CASTSDNYEKLFF.

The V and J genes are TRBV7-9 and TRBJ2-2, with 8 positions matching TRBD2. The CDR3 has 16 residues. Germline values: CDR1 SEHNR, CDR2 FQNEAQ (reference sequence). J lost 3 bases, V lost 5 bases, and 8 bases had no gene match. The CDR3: CASSPLGGGDTGELFF. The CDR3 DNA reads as TGTGCCAGCAGCCCTCTCGGGGGGGGCGACACCGGGGAGCTGTTTTTT. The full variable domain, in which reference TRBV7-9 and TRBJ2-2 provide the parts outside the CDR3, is DTGVSQNPRHKITKRGQNVTFRCDPISEHNRLYWYRQTLGQGPEFLTYFQNEAQLEKSRLLSDRFSAERPKGSFSTLEIQRTEQGDSAMYLCASSPLGGGDTGELFFGEGSRLTVL.

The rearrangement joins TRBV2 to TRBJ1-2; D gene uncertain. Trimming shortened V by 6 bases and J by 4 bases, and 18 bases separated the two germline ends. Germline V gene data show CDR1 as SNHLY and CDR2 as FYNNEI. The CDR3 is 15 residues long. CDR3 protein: CASRPVDLGVYGYTF. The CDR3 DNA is TGTGCCAGCAGGCCGGTCGACCTAGGAGTCTATGGCTACACCTTC.

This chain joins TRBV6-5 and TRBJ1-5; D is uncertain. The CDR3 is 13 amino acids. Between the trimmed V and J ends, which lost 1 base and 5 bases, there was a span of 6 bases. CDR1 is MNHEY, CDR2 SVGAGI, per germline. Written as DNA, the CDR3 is TGTGCCAGCAGTTACTGGGAAGATCAGCCCCAGCATTTT. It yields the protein CASSYWEDQPQHF.

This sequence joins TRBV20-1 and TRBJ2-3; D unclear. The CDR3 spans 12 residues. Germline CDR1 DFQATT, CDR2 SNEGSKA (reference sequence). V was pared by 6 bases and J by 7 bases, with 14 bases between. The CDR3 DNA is TGCAGTGCGGGCGGCTGGGAAAATACGCAGTATTTT. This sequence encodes CSAGGWENTQYF.

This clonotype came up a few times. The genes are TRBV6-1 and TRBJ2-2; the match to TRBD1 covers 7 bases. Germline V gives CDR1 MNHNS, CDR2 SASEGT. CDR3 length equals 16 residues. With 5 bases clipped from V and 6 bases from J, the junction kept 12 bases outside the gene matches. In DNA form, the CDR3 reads TGTGCCAGCAGTAGACAGGGTGGTGGTGTCGCCGGGGAGCTGTTTTTT. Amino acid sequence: CASSRQGGGVAGELFF.

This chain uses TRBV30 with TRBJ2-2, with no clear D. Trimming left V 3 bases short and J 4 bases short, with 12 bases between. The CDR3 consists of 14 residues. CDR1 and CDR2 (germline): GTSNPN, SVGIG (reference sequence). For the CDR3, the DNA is TGTGCCTGGAGGGTTAGAATTGGCACCGGGGAGCTGTTTTTT. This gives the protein CAWRVRIGTGELFF.

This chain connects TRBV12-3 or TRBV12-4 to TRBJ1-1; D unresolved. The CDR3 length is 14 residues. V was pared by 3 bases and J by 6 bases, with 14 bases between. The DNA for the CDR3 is TGTGCCAGCAGTTTTAAGGGTCTGAGCCCTGAAGCTTTCTTT. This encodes CASSFKGLSPEAFF.

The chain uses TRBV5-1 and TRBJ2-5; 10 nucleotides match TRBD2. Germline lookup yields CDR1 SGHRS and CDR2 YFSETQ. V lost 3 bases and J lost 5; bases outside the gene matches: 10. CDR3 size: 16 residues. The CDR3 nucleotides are TGCGCCAGCAGCTCTACTAGCGGGGAGGGATGGGAGACCCAGTACTTC. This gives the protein CASSSTSGEGWETQYF.

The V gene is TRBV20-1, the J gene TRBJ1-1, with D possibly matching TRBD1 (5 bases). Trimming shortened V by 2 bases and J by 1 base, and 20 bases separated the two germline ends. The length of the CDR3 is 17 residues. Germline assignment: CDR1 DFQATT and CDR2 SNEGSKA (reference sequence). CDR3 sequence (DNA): TGCAGTGCTAGACCTCCAGGCGGCGAGGGGAGGAACACTGAAGCTTTCTTT. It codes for CSARPPGGEGRNTEAFF.

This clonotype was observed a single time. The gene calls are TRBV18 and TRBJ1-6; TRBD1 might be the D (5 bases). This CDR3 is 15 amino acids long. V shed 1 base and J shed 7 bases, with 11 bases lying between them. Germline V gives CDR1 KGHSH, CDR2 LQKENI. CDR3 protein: CASSPQGLGNSPLHF. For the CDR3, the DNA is TGTGCCAGCTCACCACAGGGGCTAGGAAATTCACCCCTCCACTTT. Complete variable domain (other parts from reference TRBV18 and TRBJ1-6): NAGVMQNPRHLVRRRGQEARLRCSPMKGHSHVYWYRQLPEEGLKFMVYLQKENIIDESGMPKERFSAEFPKEGPSILRIQQVVRGDSAAYFCASSPQGLGNSPLHFGNGTRLTVT.

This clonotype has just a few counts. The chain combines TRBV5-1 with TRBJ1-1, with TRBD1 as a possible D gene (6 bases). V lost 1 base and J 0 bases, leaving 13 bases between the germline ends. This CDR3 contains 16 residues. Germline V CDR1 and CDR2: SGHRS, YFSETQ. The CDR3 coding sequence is TGCGCCAGCAGCTTGAGGGGGACGATTATGAACACTGAAGCTTTCTTT. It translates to CASSLRGTIMNTEAFF.

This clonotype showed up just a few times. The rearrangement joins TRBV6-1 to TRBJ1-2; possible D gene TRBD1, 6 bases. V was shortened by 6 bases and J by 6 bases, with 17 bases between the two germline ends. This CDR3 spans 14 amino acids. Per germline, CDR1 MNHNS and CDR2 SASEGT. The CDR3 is CASSSQGRRHGYTF. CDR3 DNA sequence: TGTGCCAGCAGCTCACAGGGTCGGCGTCATGGCTACACCTTC.

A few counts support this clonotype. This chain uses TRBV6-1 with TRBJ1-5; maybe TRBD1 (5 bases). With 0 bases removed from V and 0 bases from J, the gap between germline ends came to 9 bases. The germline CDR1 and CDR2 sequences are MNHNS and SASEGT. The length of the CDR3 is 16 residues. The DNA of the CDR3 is TGTGCCAGCAGTGAAGCGGGGGGTCGTAGCAATCAGCCCCAGCATTTT. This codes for CASSEAGGRSNQPQHF.

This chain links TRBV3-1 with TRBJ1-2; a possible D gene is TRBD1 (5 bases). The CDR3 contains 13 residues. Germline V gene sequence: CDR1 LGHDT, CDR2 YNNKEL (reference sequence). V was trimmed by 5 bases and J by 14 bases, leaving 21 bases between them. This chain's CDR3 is CASSSPPATGLTF. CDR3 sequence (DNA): TGTGCCAGCAGCTCACCCCCGGCTACGGGGCTAACCTTC.